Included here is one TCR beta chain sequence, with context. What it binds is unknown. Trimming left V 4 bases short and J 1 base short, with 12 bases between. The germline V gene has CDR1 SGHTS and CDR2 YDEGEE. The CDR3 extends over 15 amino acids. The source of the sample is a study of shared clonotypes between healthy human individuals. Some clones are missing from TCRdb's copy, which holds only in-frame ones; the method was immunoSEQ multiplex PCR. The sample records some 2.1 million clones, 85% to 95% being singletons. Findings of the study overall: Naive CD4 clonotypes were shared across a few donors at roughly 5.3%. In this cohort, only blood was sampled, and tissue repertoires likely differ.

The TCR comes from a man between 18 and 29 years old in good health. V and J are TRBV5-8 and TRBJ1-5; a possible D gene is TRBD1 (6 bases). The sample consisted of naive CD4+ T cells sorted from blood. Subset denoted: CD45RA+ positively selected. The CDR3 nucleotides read TGTGCCAGCAGCCACAGGGTCGAGAGCAATCAGCCCCAGCATTTT. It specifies CASSHRVESNQPQHF.